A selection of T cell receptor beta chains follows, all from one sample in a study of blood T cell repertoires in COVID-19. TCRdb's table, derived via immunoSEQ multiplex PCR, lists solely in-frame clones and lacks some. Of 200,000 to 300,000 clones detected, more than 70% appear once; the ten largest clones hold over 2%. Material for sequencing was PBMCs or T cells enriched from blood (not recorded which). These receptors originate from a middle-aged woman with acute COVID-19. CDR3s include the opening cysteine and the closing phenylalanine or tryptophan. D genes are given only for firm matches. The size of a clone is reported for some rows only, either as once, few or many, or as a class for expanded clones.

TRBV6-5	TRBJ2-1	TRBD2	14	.	TGTGCCAGCAGTAAGGGACTAGAGTACAATGAGCAGTTCTTC	CASSKGLEYNEQFF
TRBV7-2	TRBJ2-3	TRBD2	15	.	TGTGCCAGCACCGCGGGGGCGGGGGGGCCGGATACGCAGTATTTT	CASTAGAGGPDTQYF
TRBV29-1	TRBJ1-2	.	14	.	TGCAGCGTTGAAGACACGAAGCGGAGCTATGGCTACACCTTC	CSVEDTKRSYGYTF
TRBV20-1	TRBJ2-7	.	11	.	TGCAGTGCTAGAGGACAGGACGAGCAGTACTTC	CSARGQDEQYF
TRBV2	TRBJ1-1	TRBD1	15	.	TGTGCCAGCAGGGAGGACAGGGTGGGACACACTGAAGCTTTCTTT	CASREDRVGHTEAFF
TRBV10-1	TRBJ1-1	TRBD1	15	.	TGCGCCAGCAGTGAGTTTGGACAGGGAAGCACTGAAGCTTTCTTT	CASSEFGQGSTEAFF
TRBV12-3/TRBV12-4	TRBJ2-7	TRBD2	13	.	TGTGCCAGCAGTTCCCTAGCGGCGGGAGAGCAGTACTTC	CASSSLAAGEQYF
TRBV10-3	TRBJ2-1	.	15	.	TGTGCCATCAGTGTTACATTCCGCTCCTACAATGAGCAGTTCTTC	CAISVTFRSYNEQFF
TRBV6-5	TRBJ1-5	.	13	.	TGTGCCACCGCGAGGGGGTCTGATCAGCCCCAGCATTTT	CATARGSDQPQHF
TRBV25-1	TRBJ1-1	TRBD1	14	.	TGTGCCAGCAGCCCAGGGGGCGGAGGGACTGAAGCTTTCTTT	CASSPGGGGTEAFF
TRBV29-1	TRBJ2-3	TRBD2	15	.	TGCAGCGGGGAGACGCTAGCGGGAGTTGCAGATACGCAGTATTTT	CSGETLAGVADTQYF
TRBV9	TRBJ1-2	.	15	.	TGTGCCAGCAGCGTAGCGGCAGGGGTGAACTATGGCTACACCTTC	CASSVAAGVNYGYTF
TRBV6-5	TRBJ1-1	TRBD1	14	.	TGTGCCAGCAGCAACAGGGGCATGAACACTGAAGCTTTCTTT	CASSNRGMNTEAFF
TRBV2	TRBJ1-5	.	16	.	TGTGCCAGCAGGGGAGGGGGGGCCCAACCTAATCAGCCCCAGCATTTT	CASRGGGAQPNQPQHF
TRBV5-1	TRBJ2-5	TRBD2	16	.	TGCGCCAGCAGCTTGGCCATGACTAGCGGGGGAGAGACCCAGTACTTC	CASSLAMTSGGETQYF
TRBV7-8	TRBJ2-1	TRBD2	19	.	TGTGCCAGCAGCCTAAAACTAGCGGGAGGGCCAGGAGCGTACAATGAGCAGTTCTTC	CASSLKLAGGPGAYNEQFF
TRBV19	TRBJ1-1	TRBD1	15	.	TGTGCCAGTAGTATAGGCCGGACAGGGCGGACTGAAGCTTTCTTT	CASSIGRTGRTEAFF
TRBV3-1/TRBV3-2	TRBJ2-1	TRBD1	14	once	TGTGCCAGCAGCCAAGAACAGGGGAACAATGAGCAGTTCTTC	CASSQEQGNNEQFF
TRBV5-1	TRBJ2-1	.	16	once	TGCGCCAGCAGCGGGGGTGGCGGGGTGGCCTACAATGAGCAGTTCTTC	CASSGGGGVAYNEQFF
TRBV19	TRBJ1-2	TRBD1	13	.	TGTGCCAGTAGTATAGAAACAGGGGCTGGCTACACCTTC	CASSIETGAGYTF
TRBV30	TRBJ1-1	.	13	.	TGTGCCTGGAGTAAGGAGGGAGGCACTGAAGCTTTCTTT	CAWSKEGGTEAFF
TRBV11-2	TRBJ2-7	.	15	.	TGTGCCAGCAGCACCGAGGACCAGGGGACCTACGAGCAGTACTTC	CASSTEDQGTYEQYF
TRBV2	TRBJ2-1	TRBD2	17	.	TGTGCCAGCAGTGGACTAGCGGGAGGCCGCTCCTACAATGAGCAGTTCTTC	CASSGLAGGRSYNEQFF
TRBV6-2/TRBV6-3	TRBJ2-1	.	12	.	TGTGCCAGCACCCCCGGGGGTACGCGGCAGTTCTTC	CASTPGGTRQFF
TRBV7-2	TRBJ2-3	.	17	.	TGTGCCAGCAGCCTCCGAACGGACAGACTACTCACAGATACGCAGTATTTT	CASSLRTDRLLTDTQYF
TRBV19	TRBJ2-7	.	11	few	TGTGCCAGTAGACAGGCCTACGAGCAGTACTTC	CASRQAYEQYF
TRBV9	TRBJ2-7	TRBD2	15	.	TGTGCCAGCAGCGTAGGGACTAGCGGATACTACGAGCAGTACTTC	CASSVGTSGYYEQYF
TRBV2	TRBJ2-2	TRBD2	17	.	TGTGCCAGCAGAGGACTAGCGGGAGGAAAGAACACCGGGGAGCTGTTTTTT	CASRGLAGGKNTGELFF
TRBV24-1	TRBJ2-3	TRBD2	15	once	TGTGCCACCAGTGGCCGGGGGGGCCCCACAGATACGCAGTATTTT	CATSGRGGPTDTQYF
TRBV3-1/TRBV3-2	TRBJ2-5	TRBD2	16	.	TGTGCCAGCAGCCTCGGACTAGCGGGGGGACAAGAGACCCAGTACTTC	CASSLGLAGGQETQYF
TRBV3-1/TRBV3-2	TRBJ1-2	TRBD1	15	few	TGTGCCAGCAGCCAAGATAGTCGGGGACAGCATGGCTACACCTTC	CASSQDSRGQHGYTF
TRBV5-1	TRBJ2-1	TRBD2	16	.	TGCGCCAGCAGCTTGGGAGCGGGAGGGCCACGAAATGAGCAGTTCTTC	CASSLGAGGPRNEQFF
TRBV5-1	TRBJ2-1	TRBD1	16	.	TGCGCCAGCAGTGCCGGGACAGGTCTTGCCTACAATGAGCAGTTCTTC	CASSAGTGLAYNEQFF
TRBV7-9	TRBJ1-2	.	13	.	TGTGCCAGCAGCTTCTCGGGTGTTGCTGGCTACACCTTC	CASSFSGVAGYTF
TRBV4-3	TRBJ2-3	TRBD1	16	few	TGCGCCAGCAGACCTTACCGGGACAGGCGCACAGATACGCAGTATTTT	CASRPYRDRRTDTQYF
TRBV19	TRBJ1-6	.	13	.	TGTGCCAGTAGTACCCCAGATAATTCACCCCTCCACTTT	CASSTPDNSPLHF
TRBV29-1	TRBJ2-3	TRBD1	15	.	TGCAGCGTTTACAAGGACAGGCCCCTCACAGATACGCAGTATTTT	CSVYKDRPLTDTQYF
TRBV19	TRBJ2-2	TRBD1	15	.	TGTGCCAGTAGTAACACAGGGGAGCTAACCGGGGAGCTGTTTTTT	CASSNTGELTGELFF
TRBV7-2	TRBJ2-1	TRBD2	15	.	TGTGCCAGCAGCTTACTAGCGGGAGGGGGAGCGGAGCAGTTCTTC	CASSLLAGGGAEQFF
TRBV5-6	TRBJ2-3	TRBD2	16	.	TGTGCCAGCAGCTCCGGGACTAGCTCTAGCACAGATACGCAGTATTTT	CASSSGTSSSTDTQYF
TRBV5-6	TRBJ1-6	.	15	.	TGTGCCAGCAGCTTTTGGACTGGATACAATTCACCCCTCCACTTT	CASSFWTGYNSPLHF
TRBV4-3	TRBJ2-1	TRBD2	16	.	TGCGCCAGCAGCCATGGAACTAGCGGGGGTTACAATGAGCAGTTCTTC	CASSHGTSGGYNEQFF
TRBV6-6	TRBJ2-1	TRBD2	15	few	TGTGCCAGCACCCAAGGGAGGGATCGCCACAATGAGCAGTTCTTC	CASTQGRDRHNEQFF
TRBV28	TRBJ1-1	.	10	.	TGTGCCAGCGCGGGGACTGAAGCTTTCTTT	CASAGTEAFF
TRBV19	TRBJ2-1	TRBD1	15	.	TGTGCCAGTAGTATACAGACAGGGGGCCGGAATGAGCAGTTCTTC	CASSIQTGGRNEQFF